This TCR beta chain was sequenced in a study of T cells in localized non-small cell lung cancer. General study results and limits: The study found T cell clonality highest in uninvolved adjacent lung, above tumor.

Assay used: immunoSEQ multiplex PCR; TCRdb lists only in-frame clones, some missing. Counted here are approximately 30,000 clones, about nine tenths occurring once; the ten biggest clones make up 4.2%. CDR3 length: 14 amino acids. About this clone itself: What it recognizes is unknown.

This chain joins TRBV21-1 and TRBJ1-2. TRBV21-1 is a pseudogene segment. This sequence originates from a woman aged 40-69 years with stage I lung adenocarcinoma. The sequencing used peripheral blood, collected before any cancer treatment. As DNA, the CDR3 is TGTGCCAGCAGCAAACACGGCTCTAACTATGGCTACACCTTC. It is translated as CASSKHGSNYGYTF.